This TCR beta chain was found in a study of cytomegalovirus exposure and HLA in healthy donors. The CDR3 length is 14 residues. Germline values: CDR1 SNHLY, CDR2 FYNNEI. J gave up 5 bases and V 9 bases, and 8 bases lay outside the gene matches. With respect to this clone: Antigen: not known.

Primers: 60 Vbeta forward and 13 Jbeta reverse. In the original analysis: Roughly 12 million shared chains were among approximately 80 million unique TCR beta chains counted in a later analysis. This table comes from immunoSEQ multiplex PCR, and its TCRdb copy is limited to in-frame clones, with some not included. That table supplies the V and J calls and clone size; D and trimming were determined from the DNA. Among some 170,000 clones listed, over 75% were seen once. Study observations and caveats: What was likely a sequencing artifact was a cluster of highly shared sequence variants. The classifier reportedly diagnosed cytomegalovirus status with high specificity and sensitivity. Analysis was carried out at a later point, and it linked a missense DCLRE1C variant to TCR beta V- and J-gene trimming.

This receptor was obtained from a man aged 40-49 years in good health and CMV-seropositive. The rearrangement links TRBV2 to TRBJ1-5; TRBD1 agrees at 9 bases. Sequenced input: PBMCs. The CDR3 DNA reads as TGTGCCAGTTCGGACAGGGGATTCGATCAGCCCCAGCATTTT. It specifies CASSDRGFDQPQHF. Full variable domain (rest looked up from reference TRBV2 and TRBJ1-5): EPEVTQTPSHQVTQMGQEVILRCVPISNHLYFYWYRQILGQKVEFLVSFYNNEISEKSEIFDDQFSVERPDGSNFTLKIRSTKLEDSAMYFCASSDRGFDQPQHFGDGTRLSIL.